A single sample is the source of the 7 T cell receptor beta chains below, sequenced in a study of cytomegalovirus exposure and HLA in healthy donors. Researchers ran the PCR with 60 Vbeta and 13 Jbeta primers. Generated by immunoSEQ multiplex PCR, the TCRdb table keeps only in-frame clones and is missing some. The sample lists over 150,000 clones; 82% were seen once. Sequenced: PBMCs. These receptors came from a girl aged 10-17 years in good health and CMV-seropositive.

The chain recombines TRBV16 with TRBJ1-2, with D maybe TRBD1 (5 bases). Germline loops: CDR1 KGHSY, CDR2 FQNENV. Trimming stripped 4 bases from V and 3 bases from J, with 12 bases between. CDR3 length: 14 amino acids. CDR3 bases: TGTGCCAGCAGCCCTTACCCAGGGTACTATGGCTACACCTTC. This encodes CASSPYPGYYGYTF.

V is TRBV2 and J is TRBJ2-7; 9 bases map to TRBD1. The CDR3 totals 13 residues. From germline, CDR1 is SNHLY and CDR2 FYNNEI. J gave up 1 base and V 8 bases, and 3 bases lay outside the gene matches. CDR3 sequence: CASGGQGSYEQYF. DNA of the CDR3: TGTGCCAGCGGGGGACAGGGTTCCTACGAGCAGTACTTC.

The chain employs TRBV4-1 and TRBJ1-2; 7 bases map to TRBD1. CDR1 is MGHRA, CDR2 YSYEKL, per germline. The CDR3 sequence is 14 residues long. V lost 1 base and J lost 3; bases outside the gene matches: 2. The CDR3: CASSQVDRDYGYTF. As DNA, the CDR3 is TGCGCCAGCAGCCAAGTAGACAGGGACTATGGCTACACCTTC.

This chain connects TRBV30 to TRBJ1-5; D is possibly TRBD1 (6 bases). The CDR3 length is 13 residues. Trimming stripped 0 bases from V and 9 bases from J, with 12 bases between. Germline V gene lookup returns CDR1 GTSNPN and CDR2 SVGIG (reference sequence). In DNA form, the CDR3 reads TGTGCCTGGAGTGTCAGGGGTAACGGGCCCCAGCATTTT. It specifies CAWSVRGNGPQHF.

The chain uses TRBV5-1 and TRBJ2-7; possible D gene TRBD2, 5 bases. Per the germline V gene, CDR1 is SGHRS and CDR2 is YFSETQ. Trimming cost V 4 bases and J 4 bases, with 9 bases left between them. CDR3 size: 12 residues. CDR3 DNA: TGCGCCAGCAGCCGGGCGGGTTACGAGCAGTACTTC. It codes for CASSRAGYEQYF. The full variable domain, rest sourced from reference TRBV5-1 and TRBJ2-7, is KAGVTQTPRYLIKTRGQQVTLSCSPISGHRSVSWYQQTPGQGLQFLFEYFSETQRNKGNFPGRFSGRQFSNSRSEMNVSTLELGDSALYLCASSRAGYEQYFGPGTRLTVT.

The chain employs TRBV28 and TRBJ2-7, with a weak D call TRBD2 (5 bases). This CDR3 region has 15 residues. The V gene lost 3 bases and the J gene lost 0 bases, with 12 bases spanning the gap. CDR1 is MDHEN, CDR2 SYDVKM, per germline. CDR3 amino acids: CASSFAGVSSYEQYF. CDR3 in DNA: TGTGCCAGCAGTTTCGCGGGCGTTAGCTCCTACGAGCAGTACTTC.

This clone came up once. Other DNA variants within this sample encode the same CDR3. V and J are TRBV5-1 and TRBJ2-7; 9 bases line up with TRBD1. The CDR3 extends over 15 amino acids. V lost 0 bases, J lost 2 bases, and 3 bases stayed unmatched. Germline assignment: CDR1 SGHRS and CDR2 YFSETQ. The DNA of the CDR3 is TGCGCCAGCAGCTTGGAGGGACAGGGAGCCTACGAGCAGTACTTC. Amino acid sequence: CASSLEGQGAYEQYF.